What follows are 10 T cell receptor beta chains derived from one specimen sequenced in a study of blood T cell repertoires in COVID-19. The table came from immunoSEQ multiplex PCR; TCRdb's copy has only in-frame clones and leaves some out. The data hold 35,000 to 50,000 clones, with roughly nine tenths observed a single time. Sequencing was carried out using peripheral blood. Receptor source: a man in his forties or fifties with active COVID-19.

The rearrangement uses TRBV24-1 and TRBJ1-2, with 7 bases aligning to TRBD1. Germline loops: CDR1 KGHDR, CDR2 SFDVKD. The CDR3 extends over 16 amino acids. After removal of 4 bases from V and 5 bases from J, the junction contained 12 bases not matched to a gene. The CDR3 sequence is CATSDPRQGLEYGYTF. DNA for the CDR3: TGTGCCACCAGTGACCCACGACAGGGACTTGAGTATGGCTACACCTTC.

The V and J genes are TRBV10-3 and TRBJ2-6; TRBD1 agrees at 11 bases. CDR1 is ENHRY and CDR2 is SYGVKD in the germline V gene. V lost 9 bases and J lost 0; bases outside the gene matches: 4. The CDR3 extends over 16 amino acids. CDR3 coding DNA: TGTGCCATGGGGACAGGGGGTAGCTCTGGGGCCAACGTCCTGACTTTC. This gives the protein CAMGTGGSSGANVLTF.

The rearrangement joins TRBV18 to TRBJ2-5; possibly TRBD2 for D (6 bases). The germline V and J ends were trimmed by 2 bases and 2 bases, with 6 bases remaining between them. CDR3 size: 13 residues. CDR1 and CDR2 (germline): KGHSH, LQKENI. CDR3 in amino acids: CASSPGGQETQYF. CDR3 coding DNA: TGTGCCAGCTCACCAGGGGGGCAAGAGACCCAGTACTTC.

DNA for the CDR3: TGTGCCAGCAGAGAGGCGGGTGCGAACTATGGCTACACCTTC. Its protein is CASREAGANYGYTF. The chain uses TRBV2 and TRBJ1-2; no clear D. Germline assignment: CDR1 SNHLY and CDR2 FYNNEI. V was trimmed by 6 bases and J by 2 bases, leaving 13 bases between them. The CDR3 is made up of 14 amino acids.

V usage is TRBV2 and J usage is TRBJ1-2; 8 positions agree with TRBD1. The ends lost 6 bases at V and 1 base at J; junction bases unmatched: 7. The CDR3 sequence is 15 residues long. Germline-derived CDR1 and CDR2 are SNHLY and FYNNEI. DNA for the CDR3: TGTGCCAGCAGACCTACACAGGGGGGTAACTATGGCTACACCTTC. Its translation is CASRPTQGGNYGYTF.

V is TRBV7-9 and J is TRBJ2-5, with 7 bases that match TRBD2. This CDR3 is built from 14 residues. V shed 3 bases, J shed 4 bases, and the junction held 5 bases outside the gene matches. From germline, CDR1 is SEHNR and CDR2 FQNEAQ (reference sequence). The CDR3, as DNA: TGTGCCAGCAGCTTTAGCGGGTTTGGAGAGACCCAGTACTTC. Its translation is CASSFSGFGETQYF.

The chain has TRBV7-9 and TRBJ2-7; tentatively, D is TRBD2 (6 bases). V gave up 5 bases and J gave up 4 bases, with 9 bases separating them. This CDR3 is 12 amino acids long. Germline V lookup: CDR1 SEHNR, CDR2 FQNEAQ (reference sequence). The CDR3 DNA reads TGTGCCAGCAGCGATGGGGGGTACGAGCAGTACTTC. It is translated as CASSDGGYEQYF.

The gene calls are TRBV28 and TRBJ1-2, with D maybe TRBD1 (6 bases). Trimming took 5 bases from V and 4 from J, leaving 17 bases between them. Germline CDR1 and CDR2: MDHEN and SYDVKM. The CDR3 runs to 15 residues. The CDR3 region is CASSQVGGRIYGYTF. The CDR3 coding sequence is TGTGCCAGCAGTCAGGTGGGGGGGCGCATCTATGGCTACACCTTC.

The J gene is TRBJ2-7, the V gene TRBV21-1; no check of the table's D call, TRBD1, against the DNA was made. TRBV21-1 has pseudogene status. The length of the CDR3 is 13 residues. CDR3: CASSDRDTYEQYF. The CDR3 DNA reads as TGTGCCAGCAGCGACCGGGACACCTACGAGCAGTACTTC.

The chain employs TRBV28 and TRBJ1-6; D uncertain. The CDR3 loop spans 14 amino acids. Germline CDR1 MDHEN, CDR2 SYDVKM. Deletions cut 6 bases from V and 4 bases from J, with 10 bases between. The CDR3 bases are TGTGCCAGCAGGCTAATCGAGTATAATTCACCCCTCCACTTT. Translating gives CASRLIEYNSPLHF.